These T cell receptor beta chains were read from a single sample in a study of blood T cell repertoires in COVID-19. The protocol was immunoSEQ multiplex PCR, while the TCRdb copy is restricted to in-frame clones and leaves out a portion. The table shows a few hundred thousand clones, with approximately 90% occurring only once. Input material: peripheral blood. These TCRs come from a man between 25 and 39 years old who had recovered from COVID-19. CDR3s include the opening cysteine and the closing phenylalanine or tryptophan. Each record gives: V gene, D gene, clone size, J gene, CDR3 protein, CDR3 DNA. D genes are given only for firm matches. Some rows mark clone size as missing; the rest say once, few, many or name a class of expanded clone.

v_gene: TRBV5-1
d_gene: TRBD1
abundance: -
j_gene: TRBJ1-1
CDR3aa: CASSLQGVGTEAFF
CDR3nt: TGCGCCAGCAGCTTGCAGGGGGTGGGTACTGAAGCTTTCTTT

v_gene: TRBV10-1
d_gene: TRBD2
abundance: once
j_gene: TRBJ2-5
CDR3aa: CASSDVPGLAETQYF
CDR3nt: TGCGCCAGCAGTGATGTTCCCGGACTAGCGGAGACCCAGTACTTC

v_gene: TRBV11-2
d_gene: TRBD1
abundance: -
j_gene: TRBJ1-5
CDR3aa: CASSLGQGANQPQHF
CDR3nt: TGTGCCAGCAGCTTGGGACAGGGGGCGAATCAGCCCCAGCATTTT

v_gene: TRBV27
d_gene: -
abundance: -
j_gene: TRBJ1-1
CDR3aa: CASSFVGHRDTEAFF
CDR3nt: TGTGCCAGCAGTTTTGTAGGACACAGGGACACTGAAGCTTTCTTT

v_gene: TRBV20-1
d_gene: -
abundance: -
j_gene: TRBJ2-4
CDR3aa: CSLPRDIQYF
CDR3nt: TGCAGTTTACCCCGGGACATTCAGTACTTC

v_gene: TRBV5-8
d_gene: -
abundance: -
j_gene: TRBJ1-1
CDR3aa: CASSLGVTAAFF
CDR3nt: TGTGCCAGCAGCTTGGGAGTTACTGCGGCTTTCTTT

v_gene: TRBV2
d_gene: -
abundance: -
j_gene: TRBJ1-5
CDR3aa: CASSDGSRQPQHF
CDR3nt: TGTGCCAGCAGTGACGGTTCGAGACAGCCCCAGCATTTT

v_gene: TRBV29-1
d_gene: TRBD1
abundance: -
j_gene: TRBJ2-7
CDR3aa: CSVAVSGQGMDEQYF
CDR3nt: TGCAGCGTTGCAGTTTCGGGACAGGGTATGGACGAGCAGTACTTC

v_gene: TRBV4-2
d_gene: -
abundance: -
j_gene: TRBJ1-5
CDR3aa: CASSQDPQGLDQPQHF
CDR3nt: TGTGCCAGCAGCCAAGATCCCCAGGGACTTGATCAGCCCCAGCATTTT

v_gene: TRBV11-3
d_gene: -
abundance: -
j_gene: TRBJ1-1
CDR3aa: CASSPGHIGAAFF
CDR3nt: TGTGCCAGCAGCCCGGGACACATCGGGGCTGCTTTCTTT

v_gene: TRBV14
d_gene: -
abundance: -
j_gene: TRBJ1-1
CDR3aa: CASSPVGRGWVGEAFF
CDR3nt: TGTGCCAGCAGCCCCGTCGGGCGGGGTTGGGTAGGTGAAGCTTTCTTT

v_gene: TRBV6-5
d_gene: -
abundance: once
j_gene: TRBJ1-3
CDR3aa: CASSYSPRSGNTIYF
CDR3nt: TGTGCCAGCAGTTACTCCCCCCGGTCAGGAAACACCATATATTTT

v_gene: TRBV6-5
d_gene: -
abundance: -
j_gene: TRBJ2-7
CDR3aa: CASIKGGSDEQYF
CDR3nt: TGTGCCAGCATTAAAGGGGGTTCCGACGAGCAGTACTTC

v_gene: TRBV21-1
d_gene: -
abundance: -
j_gene: TRBJ2-7
CDR3aa: CASSKVRPAAGATYEQYF
CDR3nt: TGTGCCAGCAGCAAAGTCAGACCGGCGGCGGGGGCGACCTACGAGCAGTACTTC

v_gene: TRBV4-3
d_gene: -
abundance: -
j_gene: TRBJ2-7
CDR3aa: CASSQDQVLSYEQYF
CDR3nt: TGCGCCAGCAGCCAAGATCAGGTTCTCTCCTACGAGCAGTACTTC

v_gene: TRBV5-1
d_gene: TRBD2
abundance: -
j_gene: TRBJ2-3
CDR3aa: CASSLVGSGGDRDTQYF
CDR3nt: TGCGCCAGCAGCTTGGTTGGTAGCGGGGGGGACCGAGATACGCAGTATTTT

v_gene: TRBV7-2
d_gene: TRBD2
abundance: -
j_gene: TRBJ2-5
CDR3aa: CASSLGSGRAQETQYF
CDR3nt: TGTGCCAGCAGCTTAGGTAGCGGGCGGGCGCAAGAGACCCAGTACTTC

v_gene: TRBV5-1
d_gene: TRBD1
abundance: -
j_gene: TRBJ1-2
CDR3aa: CASRSGTGGFEGYGYTF
CDR3nt: TGCGCCAGCAGATCCGGGACAGGGGGCTTTGAGGGCTATGGCTACACCTTC

v_gene: TRBV12-5
d_gene: TRBD1
abundance: -
j_gene: TRBJ1-6
CDR3aa: CASGGQDFSPLHF
CDR3nt: TGTGCTAGTGGGGGACAGGATTTTTCACCCCTCCACTTT

v_gene: TRBV5-4
d_gene: TRBD1
abundance: -
j_gene: TRBJ2-7
CDR3aa: CASSLESGGVYEQYF
CDR3nt: TGTGCCAGCAGCTTGGAGTCAGGGGGCGTCTACGAGCAGTACTTC

v_gene: TRBV21-1
d_gene: -
abundance: -
j_gene: TRBJ2-1
CDR3aa: CASSKALPAGGGEQFF
CDR3nt: TGTGCCAGCAGCAAAGCGCTCCCAGCGGGGGGCGGTGAGCAGTTCTTC

v_gene: TRBV27
d_gene: TRBD2
abundance: -
j_gene: TRBJ2-1
CDR3aa: CASSGLAGLYNEQFF
CDR3nt: TGTGCCAGCAGCGGACTAGCGGGACTATACAATGAGCAGTTCTTC

v_gene: TRBV19
d_gene: TRBD2
abundance: -
j_gene: TRBJ2-7
CDR3aa: CASSLERGPYLQSYEQYF
CDR3nt: TGTGCCAGTAGTCTGGAGCGGGGGCCCTACCTCCAATCCTACGAGCAGTACTTC

v_gene: TRBV11-2
d_gene: -
abundance: -
j_gene: TRBJ1-4
CDR3aa: CASSFGALNEKLFF
CDR3nt: TGTGCCAGCAGCTTTGGGGCCCTTAATGAAAAACTGTTTTTT

v_gene: TRBV5-6
d_gene: -
abundance: -
j_gene: TRBJ1-2
CDR3aa: CASSSSGGLDYGYTF
CDR3nt: TGTGCCAGCAGCTCCTCCGGGGGGTTGGACTATGGCTACACCTTC